Reported below is one T cell receptor (beta chain). Germline V gene data show CDR1 as SGHRS and CDR2 as YFSETQ. V shed 0 bases and J 2 bases; nucleotides not matched to a gene: 5. The CDR3 contains 16 residues. This record belongs to a study of blood T cell repertoires in COVID-19. About the research overall: Researchers got acute and convalescent COVID-19 samples from the United States, Italy and Spain. In each case, the material was cDNA or gDNA derived from T cells, B-cell-depleted T cells, or PBMCs.

In the original analysis: By means of reference gene primer amplification, nucleated cell counts were estimated. Sequencing was performed with immunoSEQ multiplex PCR; in TCRdb, only in-frame clones are kept and a portion is missing. V and J calls and clone size are copied from that table; D and trimming were computed from the DNA. The sample contains around 280,000 clones, roughly 90% of which appear only once. This TCR came from a woman aged 50 to 60 who had recovered from COVID-19. The genes are TRBV5-1 and TRBJ1-3, with 7 bases that match TRBD1. The sequencing sample was made of peripheral blood. CDR3: CASSLGGTVTGNTIYF. DNA for the CDR3: TGCGCCAGCAGCTTGGGAGGGACAGTTACTGGAAACACCATATATTTT.